These 9 T cell receptor beta chains came from one sample sequenced in a study of chemoradiotherapy in HPV16-positive cancers. The protocol was immunoSEQ multiplex PCR, while the TCRdb copy is restricted to in-frame clones and leaves out a portion. The sample records 10,000 to 15,000 clones, roughly 61% being singletons. The sample was acquired from a patient who underwent chemoradiotherapy. The receptors derive from a human donor with HPV-associated anogenital cancer.

The CDR3 loop reads CASSLGWEGDTQYF. In DNA, the CDR3 is TGTGCCAGCAGCTTGGGCTGGGAGGGAGATACGCAGTATTTT. V usage is TRBV5-4 and J usage is TRBJ2-3, with 7 positions matching TRBD2. Germline values: CDR1 SGHNT, CDR2 YYREEE (reference sequence). This CDR3 comprises 14 residues. V lost 0 bases and J lost 5; bases outside the gene matches: 3.

This chain uses TRBV10-3 with TRBJ1-2; TRBD1 is a possible D gene (6 bases). V shed 7 bases and J shed 8 bases, with 17 bases lying between them. CDR1 ENHRY and CDR2 SYGVKD come from the germline V gene. The CDR3 extends over 13 amino acids. In nucleotides, the CDR3 is TGTGCCATCACCCCTACAGGGAGTGGGGGCTACACCTTC. It specifies CAITPTGSGGYTF.

This clone came up a few times. The chain joins TRBV7-3 to TRBJ2-2, with D maybe TRBD2 (5 bases). V dropped 5 bases and J dropped 7 bases, with 17 bases sitting between them. This CDR3 region has 15 residues. Germline CDR1 SGHTA, CDR2 FQGTGA. The CDR3 nucleotides are TGTGCCAGCAGCCAATACGGGCCCGAGGGCGGGGAGCTGTTTTTT. Translated, it gives CASSQYGPEGGELFF. Full variable domain (outside the CDR3, taken from reference TRBV7-3 and TRBJ2-2): GAGVSQTPSNKVTEKGKYVELRCDPISGHTALYWYRQSLGQGPEFLIYFQGTGAADDSGLPNDRFFAVRPEGSVSTLKIQRTERGDSAVYLCASSQYGPEGGELFFGEGSRLTVL.

This chain links TRBV30 with TRBJ2-2; D is ambiguous. The CDR3 loop spans 13 amino acids. V was pared by 5 bases and J by 7 bases, with 14 bases between. CDR1 is GTSNPN and CDR2 is SVGIG in the germline V gene (reference sequence). CDR3 sequence (DNA): TGTGCCTGGGGGCAAAGGGCTAACGGGGAGCTGTTTTTT. Translating gives CAWGQRANGELFF.

This rearrangement joins TRBV5-5 to TRBJ1-2; D gene uncertain. Germline V lookup: CDR1 SGHKS, CDR2 YYEKEE (reference sequence). The CDR3 is 12 residues long. Trimming pared 0 bases from V and 4 bases from J, leaving 4 bases between. CDR3 bases: TGTGCCAGCAGCTTGGGAAGCTATGGCTACACCTTC. It encodes CASSLGSYGYTF. Supplemented by reference TRBV5-5 and TRBJ1-2, the full variable domain reads DAGVTQSPTHLIKTRGQQVTLRCSPISGHKSVSWYQQVLGQGPQFIFQYYEKEERGRGNFPDRFSARQFPNYSSELNVNALLLGDSALYLCASSLGSYGYTFGSGTRLTVV.

Remarks on this clone: Other DNA variants within this sample encode the same CDR3. This rearrangement joins TRBV27 to TRBJ2-7; D perhaps matches TRBD1 (5 bases). The CDR3 has 14 amino acids. Germline CDR1 reads MNHEY; CDR2 reads SMNVEV (reference sequence). Trimming pared 3 bases from V and 0 bases from J, leaving 9 bases between. CDR3 DNA: TGTGCCAGCAGTTTTACAGGTCCCTCCTACGAGCAGTACTTC. It yields the protein CASSFTGPSYEQYF.

The gene calls are TRBV2 and TRBJ1-1; 8 bases line up with TRBD1. This CDR3 is 13 amino acids long. With V trimmed by 9 bases and J by 4 bases, 7 bases remained unmatched. CDR1 SNHLY and CDR2 FYNNEI come from the germline V gene. The CDR3 loop reads CARTGAVPTEAFF. The CDR3 nucleotides read TGTGCCAGGACAGGGGCAGTTCCCACTGAAGCTTTCTTT.

This chain connects TRBV4-2 to TRBJ1-5; TRBD1 agrees at 8 bases. There are 16 residues in the CDR3. Germline V gene sequence: CDR1 LGHNA, CDR2 YNFKEQ. V dropped 1 base and J dropped 5; count of bases not matched to a gene: 7. This CDR3 reads CASSQGAGGRYQPQHF. The DNA for the CDR3 is TGTGCCAGCAGCCAAGGGGCAGGGGGCAGGTATCAGCCCCAGCATTTT.

The genes are TRBV7-8 and TRBJ2-1, with a weak D call TRBD1 (8 bases). The CDR3 covers 18 residues. V lost 8 bases and J lost 3, with 26 bases in between. Germline V gene lookup returns CDR1 SGHVS and CDR2 FQNEAQ. The CDR3 reads CASGGTGGWGGGYNEQFF. The CDR3 nucleotides are TGTGCCAGCGGTGGCACAGGGGGTTGGGGGGGTGGCTACAATGAGCAGTTCTTC. The full variable domain, completed using reference TRBV7-8 and TRBJ2-1, is GAGVSQSPRYKVAKRGQDVALRCDPISGHVSLFWYQQALGQGPEFLTYFQNEAQLDKSGLPSDRFFAERPEGSVSTLKIQRTQQEDSAVYLCASGGTGGWGGGYNEQFFGPGTRLTVL.